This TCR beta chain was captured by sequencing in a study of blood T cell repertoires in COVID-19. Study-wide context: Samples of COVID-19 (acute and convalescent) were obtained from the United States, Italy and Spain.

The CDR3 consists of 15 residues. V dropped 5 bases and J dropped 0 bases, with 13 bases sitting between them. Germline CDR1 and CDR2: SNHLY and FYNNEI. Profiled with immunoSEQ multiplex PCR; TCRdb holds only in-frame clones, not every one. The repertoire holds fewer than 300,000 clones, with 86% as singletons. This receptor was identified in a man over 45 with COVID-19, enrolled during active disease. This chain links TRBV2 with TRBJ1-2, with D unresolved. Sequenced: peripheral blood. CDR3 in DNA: TGTGCCAGCAGTAGTACCTTTGGAGCTAACTATGGCTACACCTTC. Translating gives CASSSTFGANYGYTF.